The rows below give T cell receptor beta chains drawn from one sample of a study of OX40 agonist ivuxolimab in advanced cancers. Only in-frame clones appear in the TCRdb table, and some are missing; sequencing was by immunoSEQ multiplex PCR. The table includes about 35,000 clones, roughly 90% detected once. The sequencing here drew on CD4+ or CD8+ T cells sorted from blood, taken in a trial of the OX40 agonist ivuxolimab. These receptors were taken from an adult with an advanced solid tumor such as melanoma, head and neck, liver or kidney cancer. CDR3s include the opening cysteine and the closing phenylalanine or tryptophan. The D gene is left open where the match is weak. Some rows mark clone size as missing; the rest say once, few, many or name a class of expanded clone.

. | . | TRBJ2-1 | TRBV5-1 | CASTFARGHEQFF | TGCGCCAGCACCTTCGCTAGGGGACATGAGCAGTTCTTC
. | . | TRBJ1-2 | TRBV4-1 | CASSQDPTTNYGYTF | TGCGCCAGCAGCCAAGACCCAACTACTAACTATGGCTACACCTTC
. | . | TRBJ2-3 | TRBV13 | CASSSRPRSTDTQYF | TGTGCCAGCAGCAGCAGACCAAGGAGCACAGATACGCAGTATTTT
. | TRBD1 | TRBJ2-1 | TRBV2 | CASRKGQVNYNEQFF | TGTGCCAGCAGGAAGGGACAGGTGAACTACAATGAGCAGTTCTTC
. | TRBD2 | TRBJ2-1 | TRBV27 | CASSPLGSGGYNEQFF | TGTGCCAGCAGTCCCCTCGGGTCGGGGGGGTACAATGAGCAGTTCTTC
. | TRBD1 | TRBJ2-6 | TRBV7-8 | CASGQGRSFTANVLTF | TGTGCCAGCGGACAGGGTCGGTCATTTACGGCCAACGTCCTGACTTTC
. | . | TRBJ2-3 | TRBV9 | CASSQLGDTQYF | TGTGCCAGCAGCCAGCTGGGGGATACGCAGTATTTT
once | . | TRBJ2-3 | TRBV14 | CASSQRAHVPQYF | TGTGCCAGCAGCCAACGGGCCCACGTTCCGCAGTATTTT
. | . | TRBJ2-1 | TRBV9 | CASTSVDSDQGEQFF | TGTGCCAGCACTTCAGTGGACAGCGACCAGGGTGAGCAGTTCTTC
. | . | TRBJ2-7 | TRBV5-1 | CASSLLENEQYF | TGCGCCAGCAGCCTACTCGAGAACGAGCAGTACTTC
. | TRBD1 | TRBJ2-5 | TRBV28 | CASSPGQGSGETQYF | TGTGCCAGCAGCCCTGGACAGGGATCAGGGGAGACCCAGTACTTC
once | . | TRBJ2-3 | TRBV4-2 | CASTSRSADTDTQYF | TGTGCCAGCACATCAAGGTCGGCTGACACAGATACGCAGTATTTT
. | TRBD2 | TRBJ2-5 | TRBV4-2 | CASSQEEASGSQETQYF | TGTGCCAGCAGCCAAGAGGAGGCTAGCGGGTCCCAAGAGACCCAGTACTTC
few | TRBD1 | TRBJ1-1 | TRBV6-5 | CASSYGQVEAFF | TGTGCCAGCAGTTACGGACAGGTGGAAGCTTTCTTT